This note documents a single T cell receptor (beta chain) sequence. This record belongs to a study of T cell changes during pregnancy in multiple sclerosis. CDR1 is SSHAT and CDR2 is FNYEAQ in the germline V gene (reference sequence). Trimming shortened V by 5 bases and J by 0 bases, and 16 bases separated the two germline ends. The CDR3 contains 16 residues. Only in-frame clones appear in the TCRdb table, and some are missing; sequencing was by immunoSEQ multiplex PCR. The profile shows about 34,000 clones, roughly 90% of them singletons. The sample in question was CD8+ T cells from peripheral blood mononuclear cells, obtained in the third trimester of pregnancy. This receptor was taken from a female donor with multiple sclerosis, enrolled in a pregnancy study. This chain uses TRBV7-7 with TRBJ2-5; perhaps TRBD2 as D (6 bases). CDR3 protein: CASSPRSGPHQETQYF. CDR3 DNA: TGTGCCAGCAGCCCACGGAGCGGGCCGCACCAAGAGACCCAGTACTTC.